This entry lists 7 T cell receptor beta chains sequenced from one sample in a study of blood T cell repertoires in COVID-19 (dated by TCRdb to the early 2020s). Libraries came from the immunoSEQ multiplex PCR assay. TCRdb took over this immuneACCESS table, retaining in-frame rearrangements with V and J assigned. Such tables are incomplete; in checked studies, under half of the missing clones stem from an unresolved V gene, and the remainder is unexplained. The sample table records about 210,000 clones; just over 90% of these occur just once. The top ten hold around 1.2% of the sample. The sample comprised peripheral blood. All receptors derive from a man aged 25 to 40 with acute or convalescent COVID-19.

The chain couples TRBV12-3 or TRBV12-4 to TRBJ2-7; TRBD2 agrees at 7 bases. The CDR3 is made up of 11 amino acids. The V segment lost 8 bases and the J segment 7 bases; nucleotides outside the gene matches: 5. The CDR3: CASGRDREQYF. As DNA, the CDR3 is TGTGCCAGCGGGAGGGATCGGGAGCAGTACTTC.

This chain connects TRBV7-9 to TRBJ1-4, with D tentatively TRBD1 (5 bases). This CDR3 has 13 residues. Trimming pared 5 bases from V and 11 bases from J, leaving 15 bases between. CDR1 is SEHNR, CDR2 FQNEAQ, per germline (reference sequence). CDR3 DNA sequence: TGTGCCAGCAGCCTGCGGGGGGAGGATAAACTGTTTTTT. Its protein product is CASSLRGEDKLFF.

The CDR3 coding sequence is TGTGCCAGCAGCTCTACCTCGGGGGCAGGGGGAGCCAAAAACATTCAGTACTTC. It is translated as CASSSTSGAGGAKNIQYF. The V and J genes are TRBV7-3 and TRBJ2-4; weak D call: TRBD1 (7 bases). V was trimmed by 4 bases and J by 0 bases, leaving 19 bases between them. This CDR3 region has 18 residues. Germline CDR1 is SGHTA and CDR2 is FQGTGA.

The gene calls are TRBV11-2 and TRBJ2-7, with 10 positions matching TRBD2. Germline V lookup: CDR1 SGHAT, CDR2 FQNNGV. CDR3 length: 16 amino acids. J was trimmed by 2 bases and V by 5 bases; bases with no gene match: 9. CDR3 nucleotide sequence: TGTGCCAGCAGCCCTCCCTCAGCGGGGGGGCCCTACGAGCAGTACTTC. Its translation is CASSPPSAGGPYEQYF. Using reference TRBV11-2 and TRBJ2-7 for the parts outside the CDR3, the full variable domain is EAGVAQSPRYKIIEKRQSVAFWCNPISGHATLYWYQQILGQGPKLLIQFQNNGVVDDSQLPKDRFSAERLKGVDSTLKIQPAKLEDSAVYLCASSPPSAGGPYEQYFGPGTRLTVT.

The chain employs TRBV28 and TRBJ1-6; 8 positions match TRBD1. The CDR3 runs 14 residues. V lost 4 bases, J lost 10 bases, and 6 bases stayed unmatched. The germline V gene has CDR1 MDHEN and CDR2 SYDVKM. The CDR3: CASSSPGQASPLHF. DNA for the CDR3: TGTGCCAGCAGTTCGCCGGGACAGGCGTCACCCCTCCACTTT.

This CDR3 reads CASNTGTSGFGELFF. The CDR3 DNA reads as TGTGCCAGCAACACCGGGACTAGCGGATTCGGGGAGCTGTTTTTT. The V and J genes are TRBV11-2 and TRBJ2-2; 11 nucleotides align to TRBD2. V dropped 7 bases and J dropped 7; count of bases not matched to a gene: 8. Germline CDR1 is SGHAT and CDR2 is FQNNGV. There are 15 residues in the CDR3. Full variable domain (missing parts from reference TRBV11-2 and TRBJ2-2): EAGVAQSPRYKIIEKRQSVAFWCNPISGHATLYWYQQILGQGPKLLIQFQNNGVVDDSQLPKDRFSAERLKGVDSTLKIQPAKLEDSAVYLCASNTGTSGFGELFFGEGSRLTVL.

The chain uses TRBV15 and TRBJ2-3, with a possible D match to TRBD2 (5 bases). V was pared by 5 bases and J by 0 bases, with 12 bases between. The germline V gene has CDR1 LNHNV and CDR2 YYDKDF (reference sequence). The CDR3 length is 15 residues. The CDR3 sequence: CATSHSGISTDTQYF. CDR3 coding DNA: TGTGCCACCAGCCATTCGGGGATTAGCACAGATACGCAGTATTTT. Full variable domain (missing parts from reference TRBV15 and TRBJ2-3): DAMVIQNPRYQVTQFGKPVTLSCSQTLNHNVMYWYQQKSSQAPKLLFHYYDKDFNNEADTPDNFQSRRPNTSFCFLDIRSPGLGDTAMYLCATSHSGISTDTQYFGPGTRLTVL.